A selection of T cell receptor beta chains follows, all from one sample in a study of T cells after yellow fever vaccination. Each CDR3 protein gets one entry after TCRdb re-called the 5' RACE reads with MiXCR. This table holds approximately 110,000 distinct CDR3 sequences, approximately 8.4% found once. This sample comprised CD8+ T cells sorted from PBMCs, obtained 45 days after the yellow fever booster vaccination. These receptors were taken from a man aged 25-45 years who received the YFV17D yellow fever vaccine. Both conserved end residues are part of each CDR3. The D gene is left open where the match is weak. Rows give clone size only sometimes, using once, few, many, or a class for an expanded clone.

len | abundance | d_gene | j_gene | v_gene | CDR3aa | CDR3nt
15 | many | . | TRBJ1-5 | TRBV7-9 | CASSGGLHSNQPQHF | TGTGCCAGCAGCGGAGGGCTGCATAGCAATCAGCCCCAGCATTTT
15 | many | TRBD2 | TRBJ2-1 | TRBV28 | CASSLAGGFYNEQFF | TGTGCCAGCAGTTTAGCGGGAGGGTTCTACAATGAGCAGTTCTTC
15 | few | TRBD2 | TRBJ2-1 | TRBV5-8 | CASSLVAGAANEQFF | TGTGCCAGCAGCTTGGTGGCGGGAGCTGCCAATGAGCAGTTCTTC
13 | . | TRBD1 | TRBJ2-1 | TRBV5-4 | CATGDRSYNEQFF | TGTGCCACTGGGGACAGGTCCTACAATGAGCAGTTCTTC
15 | . | . | TRBJ2-2 | TRBV20-1 | CSAPDWGKNTGELFF | TGCAGTGCTCCTGACTGGGGGAAAAACACCGGGGAGCTGTTTTTT
12 | many | . | TRBJ2-3 | TRBV6-5 | CASRKGTDTQYF | TGTGCCAGCCGTAAAGGAACAGATACGCAGTATTTT
13 | many | TRBD1 | TRBJ2-5 | TRBV6-5 | CASRRDSQETQYF | TGTGCCAGCAGACGGGACAGCCAAGAGACCCAGTACTTC
16 | many | . | TRBJ1-1 | TRBV20-1 | CSAPSTSGHEGFEAFF | TGCAGTGCCCCCTCGACCTCCGGACACGAAGGATTCGAAGCTTTCTTT
15 | . | . | TRBJ1-4 | TRBV3-1 | CASSQVGSEKGKLFF | TGTGCCAGCAGCCAGGTTGGCAGCGAGAAGGGGAAACTGTTTTTT
13 | many | TRBD1 | TRBJ1-3 | TRBV12-3/TRBV12-4 | CASSRQGGNTIYF | TGTGCCAGCAGTCGACAGGGGGGAAACACCATATATTTT
16 | many | TRBD2 | TRBJ2-4 | TRBV7-2 | CASSLALGEGINIQYF | TGTGCCAGCAGCTTAGCGCTTGGGGAGGGGATAAACATTCAGTACTTC
14 | many | TRBD2 | TRBJ2-1 | TRBV27 | CASNPLGAGVEQFF | TGTGCCAGCAACCCCCTAGGAGCGGGAGTTGAGCAGTTCTTC
14 | many | TRBD2 | TRBJ2-1 | TRBV10-3 | CAIRQSGMNNEQFF | TGTGCCATCAGACAGAGCGGGATGAACAATGAGCAGTTCTTC
13 | many | . | TRBJ1-1 | TRBV27 | CASSPQGYTEAFF | TGTGCCAGCAGTCCCCAGGGATACACTGAAGCTTTCTTT
14 | many | TRBD1 | TRBJ2-1 | TRBV29-1 | CSVVGQGRYNEQFF | TGCAGCGTTGTTGGACAGGGACGCTACAATGAGCAGTTCTTC
13 | many | . | TRBJ2-7 | TRBV4-3 | CASSTIRGHEQYF | TGCGCCAGCAGCACTATTCGGGGGCACGAGCAGTACTTC
16 | many | TRBD2 | TRBJ2-1 | TRBV7-9 | CASSLGLAGGDNEQFF | TGTGCCAGCAGCTTAGGACTAGCGGGAGGAGACAATGAGCAGTTCTTC
15 | many | . | TRBJ1-5 | TRBV5-1 | CASSLEGWWNQPQHF | TGCGCCAGCAGCTTGGAGGGGTGGTGGAATCAGCCCCAGCATTTT
13 | . | . | TRBJ1-2 | TRBV3-1 | CARPSSPYYGYTF | TGTGCCCGCCCGTCGTCCCCTTACTATGGCTACACCTTC
16 | few | . | TRBJ1-4 | TRBV20-1 | CSANGVPGAGYEKLFF | TGCAGTGCTAACGGGGTGCCAGGGGCGGGTTATGAAAAACTGTTTTTT
14 | many | . | TRBJ1-5 | TRBV4-3 | CASSQDSGNQPQHF | TGCGCCAGCAGCCAAGATTCAGGGAATCAGCCCCAGCATTTT
10 | many | . | TRBJ2-3 | TRBV4-3 | CANESDTQYF | TGCGCCAACGAGTCGGATACGCAGTATTTT
13 | many | TRBD1 | TRBJ2-5 | TRBV12-3/TRBV12-4 | CASSNRGPETQYF | TGTGCCAGCAGTAACAGGGGGCCGGAGACCCAGTACTTC
15 | many | TRBD2 | TRBJ2-3 | TRBV7-9 | CASSLIPGGTDTQYF | TGTGCCAGCAGCTTAATTCCGGGAGGGACAGATACGCAGTATTTT
17 | many | TRBD2 | TRBJ2-1 | TRBV28 | CASSPHWGSGNDGEQFF | TGTGCCAGCAGTCCCCATTGGGGTAGCGGGAACGATGGTGAGCAGTTCTTC
14 | many | TRBD1 | TRBJ2-3 | TRBV6-1 | CASSPDRGLYTQYF | TGTGCCAGCAGCCCCGACAGGGGGCTTTATACGCAGTATTTT
12 | many | . | TRBJ2-2 | TRBV12-3/TRBV12-4 | CASSPRSVELFF | TGTGCCAGCAGCCCTCGGTCCGTGGAGCTGTTTTTT
14 | many | . | TRBJ2-7 | TRBV5-6 | CASSLSLAPDEQYF | TGTGCCAGCAGCTTGTCACTTGCCCCTGACGAGCAGTACTTC
11 | few | . | TRBJ1-1 | TRBV19 | CASTDNTEAFF | TGTGCCAGTACAGATAACACTGAAGCTTTCTTT
14 | many | TRBD1 | TRBJ2-7 | TRBV28 | CASRTGTGAYEQYF | TGTGCCAGCAGAACCGGGACAGGGGCCTACGAGCAGTACTTC
14 | . | . | TRBJ2-3 | TRBV24-1 | CATSETTGTDTQYF | TGTGCCACCAGTGAGACGACAGGCACAGATACGCAGTATTTT
16 | few | TRBD1 | TRBJ2-5 | TRBV3-1 | CASSQVVTGGQETQYF | TGTGCCAGCAGCCAAGTCGTAACAGGGGGGCAAGAGACCCAGTACTTC
14 | . | . | TRBJ2-1 | TRBV27 | CASHRSSGYNEQFF | TGTGCCAGCCATCGGAGTAGCGGTTACAATGAGCAGTTCTTC
13 | few | . | TRBJ2-4 | TRBV24-1 | CATTARSQNIQYF | TGTGCCACCACCGCGAGGAGTCAAAACATTCAGTACTTC
15 | many | TRBD2 | TRBJ2-3 | TRBV29-1 | CSVGTSGAFTDTQYF | TGCAGCGTGGGGACTAGCGGGGCTTTCACAGATACGCAGTATTTT
11 | many | . | TRBJ2-7 | TRBV6-2/TRBV6-3 | CASSYPSEQYF | TGTGCCAGCAGTTACCCCAGCGAGCAGTACTTC
12 | many | . | TRBJ2-2 | TRBV7-9 | CASTEWVGELFF | TGTGCCAGCACGGAGTGGGTCGGGGAGCTGTTTTTT
19 | many | TRBD2 | TRBJ2-5 | TRBV6-5 | CASSYSTVGTSGRIETQYF | TGTGCCAGCAGTTACTCGACGGTCGGGACTAGCGGGAGAATAGAGACCCAGTACTTC
16 | many | TRBD2 | TRBJ2-7 | TRBV15 | CATSREILAGGLEQYF | TGTGCCACCAGCAGAGAAATACTAGCGGGAGGACTCGAGCAGTACTTC
16 | many | . | TRBJ1-3 | TRBV4-2 | CASSRYRDTLGNTIYF | TGTGCCAGCAGCCGGTACAGGGACACCCTTGGAAACACCATATATTTT
16 | few | . | TRBJ2-1 | TRBV7-2 | CASSLVPAGIKFEQFF | TGTGCCAGCAGCTTAGTGCCAGCGGGCATCAAATTTGAGCAGTTCTTC
15 | many | TRBD1 | TRBJ2-7 | TRBV29-1 | CSVEDQRQGDAEQYF | TGCAGCGTTGAAGATCAAAGGCAGGGGGACGCCGAGCAGTACTTC
19 | . | . | TRBJ2-2 | TRBV14 | CASSQAYAGDFLDSGELFF | TGTGCCAGCAGCCAAGCGTACGCGGGCGACTTTTTGGACTCCGGGGAGCTGTTTTTT
14 | many | . | TRBJ2-1 | TRBV7-6 | CASSPAGGSNEQFF | TGTGCCAGCAGCCCAGCTGGTGGATCCAATGAGCAGTTCTTC
14 | . | TRBD1 | TRBJ1-1 | TRBV6-5 | CASSYGTGGGNAFF | TGTGCCAGCAGTTACGGGACAGGGGGCGGAAATGCTTTCTTT
14 | few | . | TRBJ1-5 | TRBV19 | CASTPGVSNQPQHF | TGTGCCAGTACCCCTGGGGTGAGCAATCAGCCCCAGCATTTT